The present entry profiles one T cell receptor (beta chain) with its context. The antigen remains unidentified. The method was immunoSEQ multiplex PCR; TCRdb's version includes in-frame clones alone and lacks a portion of them. The sample includes roughly 410,000 clones, approximately 83% of them seen just once. The CDR3 runs to 14 residues. The germline V gene encodes CDR1 KGHDR and CDR2 SFDVKD. Trimming pared 3 bases from V and 7 bases from J, leaving 15 bases between. The sample originates from a study of Ad26.COV2.S vaccination and SARS-CoV-2 variants. Overall study: The vaccine Ad26.COV2.S was put into the muscle once, or twice with 56 days between.

Study-level points and caveats: Measurements of TCR breadth and depth may have given underestimates of the total T cell responses. Among vaccine recipients, spike-specific TCR breadth exceeded that of placebo recipients.

As to treatment: around 19 received Ad26.COV2.S at low or high dose, single or two shots; 5 received placebo; per-sample allocation not given. Sample collection was performed on day 63 after the first vaccine or placebo injection. The material was peripheral blood, obtained in a trial of Ad26.COV2.S vaccine versus placebo. The clonotype comes from a person between 18 and 65 years old who received the Ad26.COV2.S COVID-19 vaccine or a placebo. This chain joins TRBV24-1 and TRBJ2-7, with a tentative D call TRBD1 (8 bases). The CDR3 protein is CATSDPDREGEQYF. DNA of the CDR3: TGTGCCACCAGTGATCCGGACAGGGAGGGGGAGCAGTACTTC.